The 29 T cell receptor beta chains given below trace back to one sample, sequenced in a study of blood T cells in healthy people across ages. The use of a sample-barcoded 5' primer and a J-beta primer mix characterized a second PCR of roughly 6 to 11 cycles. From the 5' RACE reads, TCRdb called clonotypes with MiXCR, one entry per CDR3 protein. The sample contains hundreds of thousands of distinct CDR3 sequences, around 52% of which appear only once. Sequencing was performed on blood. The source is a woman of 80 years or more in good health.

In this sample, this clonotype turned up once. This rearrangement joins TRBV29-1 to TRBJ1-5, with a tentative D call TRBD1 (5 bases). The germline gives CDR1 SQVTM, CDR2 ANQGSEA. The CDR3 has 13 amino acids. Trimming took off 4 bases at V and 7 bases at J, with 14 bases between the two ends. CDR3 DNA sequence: TGCAGCGTTGGGCAGGGTTTAAGACAGCCCCAGCATTTT. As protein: CSVGQGLRQPQHF.

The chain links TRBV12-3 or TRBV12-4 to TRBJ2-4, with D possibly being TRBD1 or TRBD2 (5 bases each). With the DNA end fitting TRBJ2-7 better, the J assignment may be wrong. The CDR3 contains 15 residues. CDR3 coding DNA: TGTGCCAGCAGTCCCCCGCAAGGGACGTCCCCCGAGCAGTACTTC. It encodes CASSPPQGTSPEQYF.

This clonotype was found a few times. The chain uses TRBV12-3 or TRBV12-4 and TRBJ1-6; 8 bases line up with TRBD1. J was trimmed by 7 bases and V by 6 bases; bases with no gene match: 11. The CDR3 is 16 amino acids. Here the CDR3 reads CASSIQGVVRNSPLHF. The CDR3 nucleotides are TGTGCCAGCAGCATACAGGGGGTAGTACGGAATTCACCCCTCCACTTT.

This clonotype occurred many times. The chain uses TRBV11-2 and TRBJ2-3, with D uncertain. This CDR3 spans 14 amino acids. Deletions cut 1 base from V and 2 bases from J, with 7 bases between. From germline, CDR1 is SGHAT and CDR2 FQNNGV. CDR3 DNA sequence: TGTGCCAGCAGCTTAGGGACGTTCACAGATACGCAGTATTTT. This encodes CASSLGTFTDTQYF.

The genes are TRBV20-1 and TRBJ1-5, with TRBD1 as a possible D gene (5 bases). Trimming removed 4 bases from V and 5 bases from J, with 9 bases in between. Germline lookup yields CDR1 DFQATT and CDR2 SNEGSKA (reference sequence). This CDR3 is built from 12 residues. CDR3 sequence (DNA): TGCAGTGCTATAACGGGGGATCAGCCCCAGCATTTT. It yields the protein CSAITGDQPQHF.

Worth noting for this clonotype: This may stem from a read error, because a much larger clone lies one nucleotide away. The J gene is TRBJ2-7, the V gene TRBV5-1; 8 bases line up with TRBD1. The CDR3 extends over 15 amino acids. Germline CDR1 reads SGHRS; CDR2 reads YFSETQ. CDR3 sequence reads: CACSLVAGGIYEQYF. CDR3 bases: TGCGCCTGCAGCTTGGTGGCAGGGGGCATCTACGAGCAGTACTTC.

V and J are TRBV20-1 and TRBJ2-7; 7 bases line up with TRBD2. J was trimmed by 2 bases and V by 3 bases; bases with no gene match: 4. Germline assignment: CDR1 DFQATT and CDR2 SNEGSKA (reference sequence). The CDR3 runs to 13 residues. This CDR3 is CSARASGPYEQYF. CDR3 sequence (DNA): TGCAGTGCTAGGGCTAGCGGACCCTACGAGCAGTACTTC.

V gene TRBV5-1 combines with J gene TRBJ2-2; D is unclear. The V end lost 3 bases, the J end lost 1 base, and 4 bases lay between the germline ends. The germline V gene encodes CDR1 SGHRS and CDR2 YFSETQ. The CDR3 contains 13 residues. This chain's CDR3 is CASSSRNTGELFF. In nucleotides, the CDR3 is TGCGCCAGCAGCTCCAGGAACACCGGGGAGCTGTTTTTT.

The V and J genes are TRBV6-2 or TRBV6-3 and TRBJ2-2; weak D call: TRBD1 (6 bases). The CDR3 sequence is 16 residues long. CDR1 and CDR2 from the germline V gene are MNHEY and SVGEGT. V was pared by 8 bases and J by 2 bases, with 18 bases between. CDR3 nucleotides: TGTGCCAGCCAGGTGGGGACACCAATCAACACCGGGGAGCTGTTTTTT. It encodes CASQVGTPINTGELFF.

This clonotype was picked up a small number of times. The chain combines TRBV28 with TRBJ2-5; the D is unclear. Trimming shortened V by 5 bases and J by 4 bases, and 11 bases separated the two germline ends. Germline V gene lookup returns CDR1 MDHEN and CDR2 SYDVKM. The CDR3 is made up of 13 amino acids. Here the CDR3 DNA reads TGTGCCAGCAGTGTGGGCAATCTAGAGACCCAGTACTTC. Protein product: CASSVGNLETQYF. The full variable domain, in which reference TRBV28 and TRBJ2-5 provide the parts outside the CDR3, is DVKVTQSSRYLVKRTGEKVFLECVQDMDHENMFWYRQDPGLGLRLIYFSYDVKMKEKGDIPEGYSVSREKKERFSLILESASTNQTSMYLCASSVGNLETQYFGPGTRLLVL.

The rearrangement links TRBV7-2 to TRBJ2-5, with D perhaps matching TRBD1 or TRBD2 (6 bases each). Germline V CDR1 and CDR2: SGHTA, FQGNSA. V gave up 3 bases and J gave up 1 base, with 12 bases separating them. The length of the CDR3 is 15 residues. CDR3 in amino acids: CASSFPGAVQETQYF. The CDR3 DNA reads TGTGCCAGCAGCTTTCCGGGGGCCGTCCAAGAGACCCAGTACTTC.

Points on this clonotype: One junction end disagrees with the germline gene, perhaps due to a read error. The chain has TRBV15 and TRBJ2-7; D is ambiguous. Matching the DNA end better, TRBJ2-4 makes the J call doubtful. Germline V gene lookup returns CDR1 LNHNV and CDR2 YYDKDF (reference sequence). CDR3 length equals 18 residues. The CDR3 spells CAASRDSILELAKNIQYF. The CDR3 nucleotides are TGTGCCGCCAGCAGAGATAGTATCCTAGAACTAGCCAAAAACATTCAGTACTTC.

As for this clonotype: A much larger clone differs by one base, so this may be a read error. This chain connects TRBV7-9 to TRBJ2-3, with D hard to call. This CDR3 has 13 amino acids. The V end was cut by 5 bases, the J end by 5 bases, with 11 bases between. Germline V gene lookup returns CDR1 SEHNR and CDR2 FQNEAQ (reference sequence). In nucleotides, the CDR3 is TGTGCCAGCAGCCCCGCCTCTGGAGATACGCAGTATTTT. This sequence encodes CASSPASGDTQYF. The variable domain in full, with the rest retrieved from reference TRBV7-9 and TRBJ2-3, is DTGVSQNPRHKITKRGQNVTFRCDPISEHNRLYWYRQTLGQGPEFLTYFQNEAQLEKSRLLSDRFSAERPKGSFSTLEIQRTEQGDSAMYLCASSPASGDTQYFGPGTRLTVL.

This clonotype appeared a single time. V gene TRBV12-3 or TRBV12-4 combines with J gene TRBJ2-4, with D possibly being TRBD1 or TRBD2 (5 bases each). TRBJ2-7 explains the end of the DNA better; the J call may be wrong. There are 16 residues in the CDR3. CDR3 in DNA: TGTGCCAGCAGCAACAAGCAGGGAGTCGTCACCTACGAGCAGTACTTC. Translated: CASSNKQGVVTYEQYF.

CDR3 loop: CSATKALAIDNEQFF. CDR3 nucleotide sequence: TGCAGTGCTACCAAGGCACTAGCGATTGACAATGAGCAGTTCTTC. The chain employs TRBV20-1 and TRBJ2-1, with 7 bases that match TRBD2. This CDR3 is 15 amino acids long. Germline loops: CDR1 DFQATT, CDR2 SNEGSKA (reference sequence). The trim removed 4 bases at V and 5 bases at J, leaving 11 bases unmatched.

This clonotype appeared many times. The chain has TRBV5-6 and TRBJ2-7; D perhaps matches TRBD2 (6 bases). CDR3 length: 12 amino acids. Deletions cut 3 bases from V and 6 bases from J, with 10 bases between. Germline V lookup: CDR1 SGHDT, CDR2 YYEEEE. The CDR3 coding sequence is TGTGCCAGCAGCTATCTAGCGATCGAGCAGTACTTC. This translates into CASSYLAIEQYF.

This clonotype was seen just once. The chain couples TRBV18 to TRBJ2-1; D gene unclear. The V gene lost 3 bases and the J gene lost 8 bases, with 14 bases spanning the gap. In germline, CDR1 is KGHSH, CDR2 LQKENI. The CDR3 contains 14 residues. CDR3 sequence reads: CASSPNPIRHEQFF. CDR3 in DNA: TGTGCCAGCTCACCGAACCCTATCCGTCATGAGCAGTTCTTC.

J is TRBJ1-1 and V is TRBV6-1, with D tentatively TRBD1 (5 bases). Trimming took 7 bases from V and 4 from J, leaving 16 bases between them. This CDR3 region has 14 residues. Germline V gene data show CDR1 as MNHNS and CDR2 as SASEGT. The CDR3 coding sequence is TGTGCCAGCACCCTAAGAGGGACGCCCACTGAAGCTTTCTTT. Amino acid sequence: CASTLRGTPTEAFF.

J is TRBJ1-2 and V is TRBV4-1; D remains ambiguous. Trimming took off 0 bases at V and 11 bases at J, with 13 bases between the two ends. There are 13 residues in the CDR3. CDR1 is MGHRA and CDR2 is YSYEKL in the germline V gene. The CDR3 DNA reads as TGCGCCAGCAGCCAAGATTGGGAACTGGCTTACACCTTC. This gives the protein CASSQDWELAYTF.

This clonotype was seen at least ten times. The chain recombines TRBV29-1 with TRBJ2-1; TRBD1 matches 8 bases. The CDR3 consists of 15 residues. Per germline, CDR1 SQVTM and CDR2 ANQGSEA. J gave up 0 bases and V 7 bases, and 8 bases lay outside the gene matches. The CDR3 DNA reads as TGCAGCGCAGACAGGGGTACGAGCTCCTACAATGAGCAGTTCTTC. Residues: CSADRGTSSYNEQFF.

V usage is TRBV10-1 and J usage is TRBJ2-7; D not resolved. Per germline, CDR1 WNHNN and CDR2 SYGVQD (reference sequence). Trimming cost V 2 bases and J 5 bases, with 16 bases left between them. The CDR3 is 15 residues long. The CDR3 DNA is TGCGCCAGCAGTGAGATTGTAGGGAAGGGCCACGAGCAGTACTTC. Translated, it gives CASSEIVGKGHEQYF.

The CDR3 bases are TGCGCCAGCAACGGCGAGGGAGGGCCAACGAATGAGCAGTTCTTC. Translated: CASNGEGGPTNEQFF. The genes are TRBV5-1 and TRBJ2-1; 7 positions agree with TRBD2. This CDR3 is built from 15 residues. Trimming at V came to 6 bases and at J to 7 bases, leaving 13 bases not matched to a gene. Germline assignment: CDR1 SGHRS and CDR2 YFSETQ.

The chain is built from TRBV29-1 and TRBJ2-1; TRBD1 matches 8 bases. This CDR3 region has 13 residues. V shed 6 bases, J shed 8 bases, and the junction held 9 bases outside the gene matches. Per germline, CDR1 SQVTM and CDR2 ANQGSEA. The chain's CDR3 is CSVGQVVRDEQFF. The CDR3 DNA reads TGCAGCGTGGGACAGGTGGTACGGGATGAGCAGTTCTTC.

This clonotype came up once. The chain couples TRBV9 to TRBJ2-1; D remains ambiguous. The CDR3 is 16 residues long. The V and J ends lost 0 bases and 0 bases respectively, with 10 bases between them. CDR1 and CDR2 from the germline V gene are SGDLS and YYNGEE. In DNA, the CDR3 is TGTGCCAGCAGCGTAGGGTTAACATACTCCTACAATGAGCAGTTCTTC. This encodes CASSVGLTYSYNEQFF.

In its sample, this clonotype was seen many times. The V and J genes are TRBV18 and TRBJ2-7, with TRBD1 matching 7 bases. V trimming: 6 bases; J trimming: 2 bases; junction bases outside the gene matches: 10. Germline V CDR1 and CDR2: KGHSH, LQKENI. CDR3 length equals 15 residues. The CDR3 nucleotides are TGTGCCAGCTCCCACGGACAGGAAAAACCCTACGAGCAGTACTTC. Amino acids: CASSHGQEKPYEQYF.

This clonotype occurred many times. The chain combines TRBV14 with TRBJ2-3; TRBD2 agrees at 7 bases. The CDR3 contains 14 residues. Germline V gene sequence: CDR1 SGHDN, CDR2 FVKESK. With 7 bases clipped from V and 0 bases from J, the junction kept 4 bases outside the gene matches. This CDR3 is CASKPGGSTDTQYF. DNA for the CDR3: TGTGCCAGCAAGCCGGGAGGAAGCACAGATACGCAGTATTTT.

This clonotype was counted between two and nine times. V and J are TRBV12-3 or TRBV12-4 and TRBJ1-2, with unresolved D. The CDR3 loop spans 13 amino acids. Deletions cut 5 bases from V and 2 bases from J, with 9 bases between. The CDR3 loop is CASSAGRNYGYTF. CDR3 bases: TGTGCCAGCAGTGCGGGCAGGAACTATGGCTACACCTTC.

The CDR3 bases are TGTGCTAGTGGTTTCGGGTCCTACGAGCAGTACTTC. Amino acids: CASGFGSYEQYF. This sequence joins TRBV12-5 and TRBJ2-7; the D is unclear. The CDR3 contains 12 residues. Germline loops: CDR1 LGHNT, CDR2 FRNRAP. The V gene lost 3 bases and the J gene lost 1 base, with 4 bases spanning the gap.

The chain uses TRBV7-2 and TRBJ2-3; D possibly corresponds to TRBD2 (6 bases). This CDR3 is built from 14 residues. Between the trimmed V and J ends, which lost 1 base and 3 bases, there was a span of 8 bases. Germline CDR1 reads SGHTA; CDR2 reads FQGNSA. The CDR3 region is CASSLGLETDTQYF. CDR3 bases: TGTGCCAGCAGCTTAGGACTAGAAACAGATACGCAGTATTTT.